This section outlines one T cell receptor (beta chain) sequence together with its context. No cognate antigen has been identified for it. It has no much larger one-base neighbor in the sample; base qualities were not kept. V sheds 3 bases and J sheds 0 bases, leaving 15 bases between their ends. CDR1 and CDR2 (LNHNV, YYDKDF) derive from the germline V gene (reference sequence). CDR3 length: 17 amino acids, cysteine to phenylalanine. The read is trimmed to its CDR3 DNA, 51 bases read in frame from base 1. Library prep was done by 5' RACE. Sequencer: Illumina HiSeq 2500. A second PCR of roughly 7 to 11 cycles was performed with a sample-barcoded 5' primer and a J-beta primer mix. A template-switch 5' adaptor carrying 12 random nucleotides introduced a unique molecular identifier onto each TCR beta cDNA molecule. Each sample yielded at least 3 million CDR3-containing paired-end reads. The Mint cDNA synthesis kit, primed by a TRBC-specific oligonucleotide, was used to synthesize first-strand cDNA from all RNA. All cDNA was treated with uracil-DNA glycosylase and then went through a first 18-cycle PCR with the universal primers M1SS and BC2_uni_R. Per the source publication's procedure: Normalization of each sample was performed by random selection of 1 million high-quality reads, each carrying a distinct molecular identifier. Instead of being binned into consensus sequences, reads that shared molecular identifiers were thrown out. CDR3 identification, clonotype clustering and error correction used MiTCR with a Q25 quality threshold and the strictest error-elimination algorithm. A nonparametric unseen species model using Euler transformation provided a lower-bound estimate of total TCR beta diversity. TCRdb ran its own pipeline on the public reads, namely fastp trimming at Q25 and MiXCR clone calling, and kept in-frame beta chains. Rows matching on CDR3 protein sequence are summarized as one entry with the most common DNA and genes. These V and J calls originate from TCRdb's pipeline instead of the authors' own analysis. Within this sample are roughly 1.4 million distinct CDR3 sequences, with roughly 64% of them counted one time only. The ten top clones hold over 5.5% of the sample.

This sample was taken from a study of blood T cells in healthy people across ages (dated by TCRdb to 2013 to 2016). A note on the overall study: In model experiments, template switching captured roughly one uniquely barcoded TCR beta cDNA molecule for every two T cells. The study measured age-related changes in TCR beta repertoire diversity using deep sequencing normalized with unique cDNA molecular identifiers. Four age groups were formed from the donors: young (average approximately 15 years), middle-aged (just under 40), aged (over 55) and long-lived (approximately 78). To avoid experimental bias, donors of different ages were distributed randomly across sequencing lanes. Using the same blood draw, the study looked at two additional independent replicas of 1 million unique cDNA reads for two donors, one aged 18 to 30 and the other aged 80 or older. Paper-wide results and their limitations: Compared with the aged group, the long-lived group had more naive CD4+ T cells, fewer expanded clones and increased TCR diversity, suggesting age selection. The percentage of naive T cells measured by flow cytometry correlated strongly with observed TCR beta diversity. Total diversity estimates from one million sequenced T cells were considered lower bounds and underestimates. As age increased, observed TCR beta diversity per million T cells dropped in a roughly linear way, and a significant reduction was already evident by age 40. The CMV infection status of donors was not known, potentially confounding age-related changes in expanded clonotypes. Because profiling used bulk unsorted PBMCs, naive and antigen-experienced compartments could not be compared conclusively.

The donors were roughly 40 Caucasian individuals from Russia, aged roughly 6 to 90 years, who were systemically healthy. Each donor gave 9.5 to 10 milliliters of peripheral blood, drawn into EDTA-treated Vacutainer tubes. Ficoll-Paque density-gradient centrifugation was used to isolate PBMCs, with at least 6 million per sample. Total RNA, at least 6 micrograms per sample, was extracted from PBMCs with Trizol reagent. The percentages of naive CD45RAhigh/CD27high T cells were determined by flow cytometry on a PBMC aliquot from every donor. The sample was blood. In this chain, TRBV15 is recombined with TRBJ2-1; TRBD2 is a weak D gene call, 5 bases matching. The sequence came from a man aged 18-30 years in good health. The base sequence is TGTGCCACCAGCAGGGATATTCGGGAAAGCTCCTACAATGAGCAGTTCTTC. Its coded protein is CATSRDIRESSYNEQFF.